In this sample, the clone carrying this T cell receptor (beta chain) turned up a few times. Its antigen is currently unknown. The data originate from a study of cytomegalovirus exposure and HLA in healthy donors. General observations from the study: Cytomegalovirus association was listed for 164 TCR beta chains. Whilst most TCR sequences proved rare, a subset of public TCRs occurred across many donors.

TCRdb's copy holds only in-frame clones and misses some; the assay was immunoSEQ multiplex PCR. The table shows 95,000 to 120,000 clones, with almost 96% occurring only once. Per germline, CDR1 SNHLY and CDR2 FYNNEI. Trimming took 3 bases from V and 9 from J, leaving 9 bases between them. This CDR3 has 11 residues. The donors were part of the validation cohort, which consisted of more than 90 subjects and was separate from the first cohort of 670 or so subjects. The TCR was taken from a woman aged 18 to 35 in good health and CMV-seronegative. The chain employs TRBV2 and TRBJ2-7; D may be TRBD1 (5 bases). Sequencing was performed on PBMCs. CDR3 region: CASSEAGWQYF. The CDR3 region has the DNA TGTGCCAGCAGTGAGGCAGGGTGGCAGTACTTC. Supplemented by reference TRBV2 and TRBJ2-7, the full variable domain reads EPEVTQTPSHQVTQMGQEVILRCVPISNHLYFYWYRQILGQKVEFLVSFYNNEISEKSEIFDDQFSVERPDGSNFTLKIRSTKLEDSAMYFCASSEAGWQYFGPGTRLTVT.